The rows below give T cell receptor beta chains drawn from one sample of a study of blood T cell repertoires in COVID-19. Repertoires were generated with immunoSEQ multiplex PCR, while TCRdb's copy carries only in-frame clones and drops some. Here the sample spans around 200,000 clones, about nine tenths being singletons. Sequencing input: peripheral blood. The receptors were sampled from a man aged 50-60 years with acute or convalescent COVID-19. The CDR3 runs from the conserved cysteine through the conserved F or W. The D gene is left open where the match is weak. Clone size is not always given. Where it is, it says once, few, many or a class for expanded clones.

j_call	v_call	d_call	cdr3_length	clone_size	cdr3_nt	cdr3_aa
TRBJ2-7	TRBV27	TRBD1	13	once	TGTGCCAGCCGACAGGGGGAATCCTACGAGCAGTACTTC	CASRQGESYEQYF
TRBJ1-1	TRBV6-5	TRBD1	16	few	TGTGCCAGCAGTTTGGACAGGGGCGGAGGGGGCACTGAAGCTTTCTTT	CASSLDRGGGGTEAFF
TRBJ1-2	TRBV5-1	.	15	.	TGCGCCAGCAGCCCCCAGGACACCCTGTCGGGTGGCTACACCTTC	CASSPQDTLSGGYTF
TRBJ1-2	TRBV29-1	.	13	.	TGCAGCACCCCCGAGCGGGGTTCCTATGGCTACACCTTC	CSTPERGSYGYTF
TRBJ2-7	TRBV6-1	.	18	once	TGTGCCAGCAGTGAAGCGCTTCGCCCGGGGGTGAGCTCCTACGAGCAGTACTTC	CASSEALRPGVSSYEQYF
TRBJ1-6	TRBV27	.	14	.	TGTGCCAGCAGTTTGGGACACGGCGGTTCACCCCTCCACTTT	CASSLGHGGSPLHF
TRBJ1-2	TRBV6-6	TRBD1	14	.	TGTGCCAGCAGTTACCCGGACAGGGTATCCGGCTACACCTTC	CASSYPDRVSGYTF
TRBJ1-1	TRBV18	TRBD1	13	.	TGTGCCAGCAGACAGGGGGAGAACACTGAAGCTTTCTTT	CASRQGENTEAFF
TRBJ1-5	TRBV2	TRBD1	16	many	TGTGCCAGCAGCCCTAACCGCGGAGCAGGGGGTCAGCCCCAGCATTTT	CASSPNRGAGGQPQHF
TRBJ2-7	TRBV4-2	TRBD2	17	.	TGTGCCAGCAGCCAAGACCCGACTAGCGGCTCCTCCTACGAGCAGTACTTC	CASSQDPTSGSSYEQYF
TRBJ2-7	TRBV5-1	.	15	.	TGCGCCAGCAGCTTGGCCTTGGAGAAGGCGGGCGAGCAGTACTTC	CASSLALEKAGEQYF
TRBJ1-5	TRBV7-9	TRBD1	18	once	TGTGCCAGCAGCCCTGACAGGGTACCAACGCTTAGCAATCAGCCCCAGCATTTT	CASSPDRVPTLSNQPQHF
TRBJ1-2	TRBV7-2	.	14	.	TGTGCCAGCAGCTACGGGGGGCGCGACTATGGCTACACCTTC	CASSYGGRDYGYTF
TRBJ2-5	TRBV6-2/TRBV6-3	.	15	.	TGTGCCAGCAGTTCCTGGCAGGGGAGTGTGGAGACCCAGTACTTC	CASSSWQGSVETQYF
TRBJ1-6	TRBV6-5	.	15	once	TGTGCCAGCTCCCAAGCCGGGACAAGTTATTCACCCCTCCACTTT	CASSQAGTSYSPLHF
TRBJ2-5	TRBV6-6	TRBD2	16	.	TGTGCCAGCAGTTATCAGGGACTAGCGGGGGAAGAGACCCAGTACTTC	CASSYQGLAGEETQYF
TRBJ1-5	TRBV2	.	13	.	TGTGCCAGCAATACAGGGAACAATCAGCCCCAGCATTTT	CASNTGNNQPQHF
TRBJ1-3	TRBV11-2	.	15	.	TGTGCCAGCAGCTTAGTTGTACAGACCGGAAACACCATATATTTT	CASSLVVQTGNTIYF
TRBJ1-4	TRBV30	TRBD1	13	.	TGTGCCTGGAGTGTAACCCCCCAGGGGGAACTGTTTTTT	CAWSVTPQGELFF
TRBJ1-1	TRBV7-9	.	14	.	TGTGCCAGCAGCTTAGCACTGCTGAACACTGAAGCTTTCTTT	CASSLALLNTEAFF
TRBJ2-4	TRBV18	TRBD2	16	.	TGTGCCAGCTCACCACTTTCCGGGGGGGCCAAAAACATTCAGTACTTC	CASSPLSGGAKNIQYF
TRBJ2-1	TRBV2	TRBD2	14	.	TGTGCCAGCAGGATGCGGGGGACCTACAATGAGCAGTTCTTC	CASRMRGTYNEQFF